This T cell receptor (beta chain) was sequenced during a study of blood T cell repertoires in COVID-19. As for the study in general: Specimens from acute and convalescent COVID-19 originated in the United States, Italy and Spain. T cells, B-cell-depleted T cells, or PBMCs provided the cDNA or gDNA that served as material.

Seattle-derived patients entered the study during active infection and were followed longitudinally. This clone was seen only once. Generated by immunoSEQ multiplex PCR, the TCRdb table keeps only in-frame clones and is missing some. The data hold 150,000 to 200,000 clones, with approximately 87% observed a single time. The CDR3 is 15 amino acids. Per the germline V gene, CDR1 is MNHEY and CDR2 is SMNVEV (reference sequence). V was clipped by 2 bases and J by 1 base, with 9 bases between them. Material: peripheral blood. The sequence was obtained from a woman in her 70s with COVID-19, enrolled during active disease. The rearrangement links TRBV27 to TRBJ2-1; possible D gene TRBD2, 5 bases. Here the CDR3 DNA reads TGTGCCAGCAGTTTAAAGCGGAGTTCCTACAATGAGCAGTTCTTC. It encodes CASSLKRSSYNEQFF.